A single sample is the source of the 23 T cell receptor beta chains below, sequenced in a study of Tregs in tolerant kidney transplant recipients. Repertoires were generated with immunoSEQ multiplex PCR, while TCRdb's copy carries only in-frame clones and drops some. Of tens of thousands of clones listed, approximately 91% are singletons. The sample in question was CD4+ T cells from blood, obtained before the transplant. Source of these receptors: a human donor who received a combined kidney and bone marrow transplant.

The chain couples TRBV10-1 to TRBJ2-1, with D maybe TRBD2 (5 bases). CDR3 length: 13 residues. Germline CDR1 WNHNN, CDR2 SYGVQD (reference sequence). The V gene lost 3 bases and the J gene lost 5 bases, with 8 bases spanning the gap. For the CDR3, the DNA is TGCGCCAGCAGTGAAACAGCGGACAATGAGCAGTTCTTC. Its protein product is CASSETADNEQFF.

The chain employs TRBV2 and TRBJ1-1, with unresolved D. V was shortened by 6 bases and J by 7 bases, with 12 bases between the two germline ends. The CDR3 spans 12 residues. Germline CDR1 is SNHLY and CDR2 is FYNNEI. CDR3 nucleotides: TGTGCCAGCAGCCTCTCCTCTAGTGAAGCTTTCTTT. Encoded protein: CASSLSSSEAFF.

The chain couples TRBV28 to TRBJ1-2; 8 positions agree with TRBD1. Germline CDR1 is MDHEN and CDR2 is SYDVKM. The CDR3 spans 15 residues. Trimming cost V 6 bases and J 3 bases; bases outside gene matches: 9. CDR3 in DNA: TGTGCCAGCAGCTTGGAGGGGACAGGAGACTATGGCTACACCTTC. This translates into CASSLEGTGDYGYTF.

The chain links TRBV27 to TRBJ1-5; possibly TRBD1 for D (5 bases). CDR1 and CDR2 (germline): MNHEY, SMNVEV (reference sequence). This CDR3 spans 14 amino acids. Trimming pared 5 bases from V and 3 bases from J, leaving 11 bases between. CDR3 in amino acids: CASSPQGDNQPQHF. The DNA for the CDR3 is TGTGCCAGCAGTCCTCAGGGCGACAATCAGCCCCAGCATTTT.

The chain employs TRBV30 and TRBJ2-4; 9 bases fit TRBD2. Per germline, CDR1 GTSNPN and CDR2 SVGIG (reference sequence). The CDR3 runs to 14 residues. The ends lost 5 bases at V and 0 bases at J; junction bases unmatched: 2. The CDR3 sequence: CAWGLALAKNIQYF. The DNA of the CDR3 is TGTGCCTGGGGACTAGCGTTAGCCAAAAACATTCAGTACTTC.

The chain joins TRBV7-9 to TRBJ1-5; TRBD1 matches at 7 bases. The length of the CDR3 is 14 residues. With V trimmed by 1 base and J by 8 bases, 5 bases remained unmatched. CDR1 SEHNR and CDR2 FQNEAQ come from the germline V gene (reference sequence). The CDR3 nucleotides are TGTGCCAGCAGCTTAGGGACAGGAGAGGAGCCCCAGCATTTT. Translation gives CASSLGTGEEPQHF.

The J gene is TRBJ2-1, the V gene TRBV27; 10 nucleotides line up with TRBD2. The V segment lost 6 bases and the J segment 10 bases; nucleotides outside the gene matches: 6. The germline V gene has CDR1 MNHEY and CDR2 SMNVEV (reference sequence). The CDR3 sequence is 13 residues long. This chain's CDR3 is CASSPSGRHEQFF. DNA for the CDR3: TGTGCCAGCAGCCCTAGCGGGAGACACGAGCAGTTCTTC.

The V and J genes are TRBV7-3 and TRBJ2-7; a possible D gene is TRBD2 (6 bases). The germline V gene has CDR1 SGHTA and CDR2 FQGTGA. The length of the CDR3 is 15 residues. Trimming took off 0 bases at V and 0 bases at J, with 9 bases between the two ends. The CDR3 DNA sequence: TGTGCCAGCAGCTTAACCGGGGGTGGCTCCTACGAGCAGTACTTC. Translated, it gives CASSLTGGGSYEQYF.

The J gene is TRBJ1-1, the V gene TRBV30, with 7 bases that match TRBD1. Per the germline V gene, CDR1 is GTSNPN and CDR2 is SVGIG (reference sequence). The CDR3 length is 13 residues. V lost 3 bases and J lost 4; bases outside the gene matches: 5. For the CDR3, the DNA is TGTGCCTGGAGCAGGACAGGTTTCACTGAAGCTTTCTTT. Amino acids: CAWSRTGFTEAFF.

The V call is TRBV5-1, the J call TRBJ1-4; 8 nucleotides align to TRBD1. The CDR3 extends over 12 amino acids. Germline V gene lookup returns CDR1 SGHRS and CDR2 YFSETQ. After removal of 1 base from V and 14 bases from J, the junction contained 4 bases not matched to a gene. In nucleotides, the CDR3 is TGCGCCAGCAGCTTGCCTGGACAGGGCCTGTTTTTT. This encodes CASSLPGQGLFF.

The chain links TRBV25-1 to TRBJ2-7; 7 bases fit TRBD1. CDR3 length: 15 residues. CDR1 and CDR2 (germline): MGHDK, SYGVNS. The trim removed 4 bases at V and 4 bases at J, leaving 10 bases unmatched. CDR3: CASSGYRGPSYEQYF. The CDR3 coding sequence is TGTGCCAGCAGTGGATACAGGGGTCCCTCGTACGAGCAGTACTTC.

The chain uses TRBV27 and TRBJ2-3, with TRBD1 matching over 7 bases. The CDR3 runs 13 residues. Germline values: CDR1 MNHEY, CDR2 SMNVEV (reference sequence). After removal of 6 bases from V and 4 bases from J, the junction contained 4 bases not matched to a gene. As DNA, the CDR3 is TGTGCCAGCAGAAGGACAGGATCAGATACGCAGTATTTT. Protein: CASRRTGSDTQYF.

This clone has a single count. J is TRBJ1-1 and V is TRBV5-4, with 10 bases lining up with TRBD1. The CDR3 has 17 residues. The trim removed 2 bases at V and 0 bases at J, leaving 7 bases unmatched. Germline-derived CDR1 and CDR2 are SGHNT and YYREEE (reference sequence). The CDR3 reads CASSFDRGLRLNTEAFF. Written as DNA, the CDR3 is TGTGCCAGCAGCTTTGACAGGGGGCTAAGGCTGAACACTGAAGCTTTCTTT. Full variable domain (missing parts from reference TRBV5-4 and TRBJ1-1): ETGVTQSPTHLIKTRGQQVTLRCSSQSGHNTVSWYQQALGQGPQFIFQYYREEENGRGNFPPRFSGLQFPNYSSELNVNALELDDSALYLCASSFDRGLRLNTEAFFGQGTRLTVV.

V is TRBV28 and J is TRBJ1-2, with D maybe TRBD1 (6 bases). CDR1 is MDHEN, CDR2 SYDVKM, per germline. Trimming pared 7 bases from V and 7 bases from J, leaving 10 bases between. The length of the CDR3 is 11 residues. CDR3 region: CASKQGSGYTF. The CDR3 DNA follows: TGTGCCAGCAAACAGGGTAGTGGCTACACCTTC.

This clone occurred once. The V and J genes are TRBV27 and TRBJ2-3, with D maybe TRBD1 (5 bases). The germline CDR1 and CDR2 sequences are MNHEY and SMNVEV (reference sequence). V was pared by 5 bases and J by 1 base, with 10 bases between. This CDR3 is 14 amino acids long. The CDR3 protein is CASSDSRGTDTQYF. The CDR3 DNA follows: TGTGCCAGCAGTGACTCCAGGGGCACAGATACGCAGTATTTT.

The chain links TRBV7-2 to TRBJ1-5; D not certain. The V end was cut by 3 bases, the J end by 4 bases, with 7 bases between. The CDR3 is made up of 13 amino acids. From germline, CDR1 is SGHTA and CDR2 FQGNSA. The DNA for the CDR3 is TGTGCCAGCAGCTTGGCAGTGAATCAGCCCCAGCATTTT. Translated: CASSLAVNQPQHF.

V and J are TRBV28 and TRBJ2-7, with 8 bases lining up with TRBD2. Germline lookup yields CDR1 MDHEN and CDR2 SYDVKM. With 6 bases clipped from V and 1 base from J, the junction kept 5 bases outside the gene matches. The CDR3 covers 14 residues. The CDR3 nucleotides are TGTGCCAGCAGCCCTAGCGGGCCGTCCTACGAGCAGTACTTC. This sequence encodes CASSPSGPSYEQYF.

The chain recombines TRBV7-6 with TRBJ1-4, with D possibly TRBD1 on 6 matching bases. Trimming took 5 bases from V and 6 from J, leaving 16 bases between them. Per the germline V gene, CDR1 is SGHVS and CDR2 is FNYEAQ. This CDR3 spans 15 amino acids. CDR3 DNA sequence: TGTGCCAGCAGCCCTGCCACAGGGTCACATGAAAAACTGTTTTTT. This sequence encodes CASSPATGSHEKLFF.

This rearrangement joins TRBV5-6 to TRBJ2-1, with a possible D match to TRBD2 (6 bases). V lost 1 base, J lost 0 bases, and 17 bases lay in between. The CDR3 totals 18 residues. Germline CDR1 SGHDT, CDR2 YYEEEE. The DNA for the CDR3 is TGTGCCAGCAGCTTGTTGGGTAGCGGCTTTAGCTCCTACAATGAGCAGTTCTTC. Protein: CASSLLGSGFSSYNEQFF.

The chain employs TRBV5-6 and TRBJ2-1; 11 bases align to TRBD2. The CDR3 extends over 16 amino acids. V lost 2 bases and J lost 9; bases outside the gene matches: 10. Germline V lookup: CDR1 SGHDT, CDR2 YYEEEE. CDR3 bases: TGTGCCAGCAGCTTTTTAGCGGGAGGGCCTCAAGTTGAGCAGTTCTTC. It encodes CASSFLAGGPQVEQFF.

The chain recombines TRBV18 with TRBJ2-5; TRBD1 matches at 7 bases. CDR1 and CDR2 from the germline V gene are KGHSH and LQKENI. The CDR3 is made up of 14 amino acids. Trimming took 3 bases from V and 5 from J; bases not matched to a gene: 6. CDR3 amino acids: CASSPDRVRETQYF. DNA for the CDR3: TGTGCCAGCTCACCCGACAGGGTGCGGGAGACCCAGTACTTC.

This clone was picked up one time. This chain connects TRBV11-1 to TRBJ2-7, with TRBD1 as a possible D gene (6 bases). The V and J ends lost 6 bases and 2 bases respectively, with 14 bases between them. The CDR3 spans 14 residues. Per germline, CDR1 SGHAT and CDR2 FQDESV (reference sequence). The CDR3 region is CASRNREKAYEQYF. CDR3 DNA: TGTGCCAGCAGGAACAGGGAGAAGGCCTACGAGCAGTACTTC.

The chain uses TRBV21-1 and TRBJ2-7; the D call TRBD1 from the table was never checked on the DNA. TRBV21-1 has pseudogene status. The CDR3 extends over 16 amino acids. DNA for the CDR3: TGTGCCAGCAGCAAAGAACGGGCAGGGATCTCCTACGAGCAGTACTTC. Translated, it gives CASSKERAGISYEQYF.